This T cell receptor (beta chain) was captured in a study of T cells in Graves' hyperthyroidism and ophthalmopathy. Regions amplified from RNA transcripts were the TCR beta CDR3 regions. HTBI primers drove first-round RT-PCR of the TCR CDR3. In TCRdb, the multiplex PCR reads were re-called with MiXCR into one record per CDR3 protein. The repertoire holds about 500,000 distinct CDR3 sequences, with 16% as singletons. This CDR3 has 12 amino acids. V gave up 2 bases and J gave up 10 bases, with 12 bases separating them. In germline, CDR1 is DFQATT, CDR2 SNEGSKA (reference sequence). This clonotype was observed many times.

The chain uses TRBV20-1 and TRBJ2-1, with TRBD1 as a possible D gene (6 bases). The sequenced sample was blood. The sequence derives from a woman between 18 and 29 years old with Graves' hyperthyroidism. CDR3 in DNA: TGCAGTGCTAGAAAACCTAGGGGGGAGCAGTTCTTC. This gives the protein CSARKPRGEQFF.